The T cell receptor beta chain described here comes from a study of technical replicates of blood from a few donors. Here immunoSEQ multiplex PCR was the method, and the copy in TCRdb shows in-frame clones only, minus some. The sample lists tens of thousands of clones, 85% to 95% occurring once. From germline, CDR1 is LNHNV and CDR2 YYDKDF (reference sequence). CDR3 length equals 16 residues. The V and J ends lost 0 bases and 5 bases, in that order; junction bases with no gene match: 8. Sequences were obtained from PBMCs. The chain couples TRBV15 to TRBJ2-5; 8 bases align to TRBD1. The sequence derives from a human donor in good health. Some clones in this sample may be carry-over from other donors' samples. CDR3 loop: CATSREGRGHVETQYF. CDR3 nucleotides: TGTGCCACCAGCAGAGAGGGCAGGGGGCACGTTGAGACCCAGTACTTC.